The present entry profiles one T cell receptor (beta chain) with its context. This entry belongs to a study of blood T cell repertoires in COVID-19. Background on the study: Sites across the United States, Italy and Spain contributed samples from acute and convalescent COVID-19. Sources were T cells, B-cell-depleted T cells, or PBMCs; the material itself was cDNA or gDNA.

Methods used by the authors: Estimates of nucleated cell counts were drawn from the amplification of reference gene primers. Some clones are missing from TCRdb's copy, which holds only in-frame ones; the method was immunoSEQ multiplex PCR. V and J calls plus clone size are reproduced from that table; the DNA served to infer D and trimming. The sample has about 110,000 clones, approximately 84% seen once; the top ten hold about 7%. The J segment lost 11 bases and the V segment lost 0 bases, leaving 5 bases of the junction unmatched. Germline V gene lookup returns CDR1 GTSNPN and CDR2 SVGIG (reference sequence). The CDR3 is 14 amino acids.

The sequenced material came from peripheral blood. The receptor's source is a woman aged 45-60 years with acute or convalescent COVID-19. V usage is TRBV30 and J usage is TRBJ2-1, with TRBD2 matching over 12 bases. CDR3 amino acids: CAWSVGGLAGKQFF. In DNA form, the CDR3 reads TGTGCCTGGAGTGTCGGGGGACTAGCGGGCAAGCAGTTCTTC.